This T cell receptor (beta chain) is from a study of radiotherapy plus CTLA-4 blockade in lung cancer. Study-wide context: Among enrolled patients, under 20% responded and about 34% achieved disease control.

Per germline, CDR1 SGHAT and CDR2 FQDESV (reference sequence). The CDR3 is 11 amino acids. With 1 base removed from V and 7 bases from J, the gap between germline ends came to 4 bases. The data were produced by immunoSEQ multiplex PCR, yet TCRdb's version contains in-frame clones alone and is incomplete. The sample yields more than 35,000 clones, more than 80% seen once. About this clone itself: What it binds is unknown.

Regarding the study as a whole: Reportedly, early blood T cell clone dynamics best predicted response, with interferon-beta. Tumor-origin TCR clones grew in blood after radiotherapy plus ipilimumab.

Patients with chemo-refractory metastatic non-small-cell lung cancer received focal radiation plus CTLA-4 blockade with ipilimumab. The chain employs TRBV11-1 and TRBJ2-5; D unclear. The clonotype comes from a human donor with non-small cell lung cancer who had stable disease on radiotherapy plus ipilimumab. The specimen comprised peripheral blood, sampled from a patient treated with radiotherapy plus ipilimumab. The CDR3 spells CASSLGGTQYF. CDR3 sequence (DNA): TGTGCCAGCAGCTTAGGCGGGACCCAGTACTTC.